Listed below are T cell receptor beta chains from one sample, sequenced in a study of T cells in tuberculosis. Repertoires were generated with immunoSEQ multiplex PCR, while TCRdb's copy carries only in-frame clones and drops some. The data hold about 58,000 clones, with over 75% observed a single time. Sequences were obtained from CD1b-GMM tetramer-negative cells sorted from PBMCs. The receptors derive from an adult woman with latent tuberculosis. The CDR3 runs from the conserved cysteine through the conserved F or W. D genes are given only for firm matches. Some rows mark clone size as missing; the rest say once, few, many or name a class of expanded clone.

CASRPGTGIEKLFF	TGTGCCAGCAGGCCCGGGACAGGGATCGAAAAACTGTTTTTT	TRBJ1-4	TRBV2	TRBD1	.
CSVTRGGVPDTQYF	TGCAGCGTTACGCGAGGAGGGGTCCCAGATACGCAGTATTTT	TRBJ2-3	TRBV29-1	.	.
CASSSPGQGIYEQYF	TGTGCCAGCAGCTCACCGGGACAGGGTATCTACGAGCAGTACTTC	TRBJ2-7	TRBV6-1	TRBD1	.
CASSQDLIQGGETQYF	TGCGCCAGCAGCCAAGATTTAATCCAGGGCGGAGAGACCCAGTACTTC	TRBJ2-5	TRBV4-3	.	.
CASSLEELREQYF	TGTGCCAGCAGCTTAGAAGAACTCCGCGAGCAGTACTTC	TRBJ2-7	TRBV11-3	.	.
CASSGSGRSKNIQYF	TGTGCCAGCAGCGGTAGCGGGAGGAGCAAAAACATTCAGTACTTC	TRBJ2-4	TRBV7-2	TRBD2	.
CASTTDRAGAGDTQYF	TGTGCCAGCACCACGGATAGGGCGGGAGCGGGTGATACGCAGTATTTT	TRBJ2-3	TRBV28	TRBD2	.
CASRPRVTSTDTQYF	TGTGCCAGCAGACCGCGGGTCACTAGCACAGATACGCAGTATTTT	TRBJ2-3	TRBV6-6	.	.
CASSPGQGLPGLFF	TGTGCCAGTAGTCCAGGACAGGGGCTCCCCGGGCTGTTTTTT	TRBJ2-2	TRBV19	TRBD1	.
CASSSYSGSFYEQYF	TGTGCCAGCAGCTCATATAGCGGGAGCTTCTACGAGCAGTACTTC	TRBJ2-7	TRBV7-9	TRBD2	.
CASSFSIRTEAFF	TGTGCCAGCAGCTTCTCGATTAGAACTGAAGCTTTCTTT	TRBJ1-1	TRBV5-4	.	.
CAIVKDSSYEQYF	TGTGCCATCGTCAAGGACAGTTCCTACGAGCAGTACTTC	TRBJ2-7	TRBV10-3	.	.
CASSPQREGTEAFF	TGTGCCAGCTCACCACAGAGAGAGGGCACTGAAGCTTTCTTT	TRBJ1-1	TRBV18	.	.
CASSPDRGRETQYF	TGTGCCAGCTCACCCGACAGGGGACGAGAGACCCAGTACTTC	TRBJ2-5	TRBV18	TRBD1	.
CAWKGTSGRVIYNEQFF	TGTGCCTGGAAAGGGACTAGCGGGAGGGTAATCTACAATGAGCAGTTCTTC	TRBJ2-1	TRBV30	TRBD2	.
CASSLPLAGGADTQYF	TGCGCCAGCAGCCTTCCGCTAGCGGGAGGAGCAGATACGCAGTATTTT	TRBJ2-3	TRBV5-1	TRBD2	.
CASSTRQGTGQYF	TGTGCCAGTAGTACCAGACAGGGAACGGGGCAGTACTTC	TRBJ2-7	TRBV19	TRBD1	.
CASSLAVAGNNEQFF	TGTGCCAGCAGCTTAGCGGTAGCGGGAAACAATGAGCAGTTCTTC	TRBJ2-1	TRBV11-2	TRBD2	once
CASSPVSGRGDSPLHF	TGTGCCAGCTCACCGGTATCGGGGAGGGGGGATTCACCCCTCCACTTT	TRBJ1-6	TRBV18	.	.
CATRLALKEYNTQYF	TGTGCCACCAGACTAGCGTTGAAGGAATACAATACGCAGTATTTT	TRBJ2-3	TRBV19	TRBD2	.
CASSAPGLAGPRGNTQYF	TGTGCCAGCAGTGCCCCGGGACTAGCGGGGCCCAGGGGGAATACGCAGTATTTT	TRBJ2-3	TRBV25-1	TRBD2	once
CASSLSSSYEQYF	TGTGCCAGCAGCCTTAGTAGCTCCTACGAGCAGTACTTC	TRBJ2-7	TRBV5-6	.	.
CASSVQGAYEQYF	TGTGCCAGCAGTGTACAGGGGGCGTACGAGCAGTACTTC	TRBJ2-7	TRBV6-5	TRBD1	.
CASSLAGAYGYTF	TGTGCCAGCAGCTTAGCAGGGGCCTATGGCTACACCTTC	TRBJ1-2	TRBV7-2	.	.
CASRDRASGTDTQYF	TGTGCCAGCAGGGACAGGGCTAGCGGCACAGATACGCAGTATTTT	TRBJ2-3	TRBV28	TRBD1	once
CASSQDLLRGYTF	TGCGCCAGCAGCCAAGATCTCCTCCGGGGCTACACCTTC	TRBJ1-2	TRBV4-3	.	.
CASSVEGTSLGELFF	TGTGCCAGCAGCGTAGAGGGGACTAGCCTCGGGGAGCTGTTTTTT	TRBJ2-2	TRBV9	TRBD2	.
CASSGTSGGTSTDTQYF	TGTGCCAGCAGCGGGACTAGCGGGGGAACTAGCACAGATACGCAGTATTTT	TRBJ2-3	TRBV2	TRBD2	.
CASSPRLAGFYEQYF	TGTGCCAGCAGCCCGCGACTAGCGGGGTTCTACGAGCAGTACTTC	TRBJ2-7	TRBV7-9	TRBD2	.
CASSLGPRGAETQYF	TGCGCCAGCAGCTTAGGTCCAAGGGGCGCAGAGACCCAGTACTTC	TRBJ2-5	TRBV5-1	.	.
CASSPITTVYNEQFF	TGTGCCAGCTCACCGATAACAACAGTTTACAATGAGCAGTTCTTC	TRBJ2-1	TRBV18	.	.